This TCR beta chain was sequenced in a study of T cell changes during pregnancy in multiple sclerosis. Sequenced by immunoSEQ multiplex PCR; TCRdb stores in-frame clones only, minus some. The sample includes approximately 50,000 clones, 90% to 95% seen only once; the top ten take less than 0.45%. Germline V CDR1 and CDR2: ENHRY, SYGVKD. After removal of 5 bases from V and 6 bases from J, the junction contained 6 bases not matched to a gene. CDR3 length: 13 amino acids. The receptor comes from a female donor with multiple sclerosis, enrolled in a pregnancy study. This specimen was CD4+ T cells from peripheral blood mononuclear cells, taken after pregnancy. The chain combines TRBV10-3 with TRBJ1-2; 7 nucleotides line up with TRBD1. DNA for the CDR3: TGTGCCATCAGTCGTCCGGGACAGCATGGCTACACCTTC. This gives the protein CAISRPGQHGYTF.